The clone carrying this T cell receptor beta chain was seen only once. The sample originates from a study of control samples from healthy donors and cancer patients. CDR3 size: 18 residues. Trimming removed 4 bases at V and 4 bases at J, with 20 bases between. Per germline, CDR1 KGHSH and CDR2 LQKENI. Generated by immunoSEQ multiplex PCR, the TCRdb table keeps only in-frame clones and is missing some. The repertoire has about 120,000 clones, 88% of them found once; the top ten carry 3% to 4%. The TCR originated in a middle-aged man in good health. The sample taken for sequencing was blood. The chain employs TRBV18 and TRBJ2-6; either TRBD1 or TRBD2 may fit D (5 bases each). This CDR3 is CASSRKGTLGPGANVLTF. The DNA for the CDR3 is TGTGCCAGCTCACGAAAGGGGACCTTGGGACCCGGGGCCAACGTCCTGACTTTC.